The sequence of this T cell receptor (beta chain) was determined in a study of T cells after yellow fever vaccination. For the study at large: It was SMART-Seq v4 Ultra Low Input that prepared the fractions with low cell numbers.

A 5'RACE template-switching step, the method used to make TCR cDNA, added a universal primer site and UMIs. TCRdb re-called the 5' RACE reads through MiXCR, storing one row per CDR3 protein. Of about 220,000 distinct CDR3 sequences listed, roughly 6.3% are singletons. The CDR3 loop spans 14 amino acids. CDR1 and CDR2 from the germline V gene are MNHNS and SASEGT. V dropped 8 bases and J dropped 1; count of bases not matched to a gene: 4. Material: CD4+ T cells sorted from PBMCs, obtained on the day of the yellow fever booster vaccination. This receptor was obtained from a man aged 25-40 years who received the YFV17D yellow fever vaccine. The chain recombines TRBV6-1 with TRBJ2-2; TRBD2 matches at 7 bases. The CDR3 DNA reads TGTGCCAGCGATGAGCGGGGGAACACCGGGGAGCTGTTTTTT. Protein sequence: CASDERGNTGELFF.